These T cell receptor beta chains were read from a single sample in a study of post-analysis software for immune sequencing data. TCRdb reanalysed the PCR reads using MiXCR and keeps one entry per CDR3 protein. The sample carries 350,000 to 450,000 distinct CDR3 sequences, approximately 38% recorded once. Sequencing was performed on blood. These receptors originate from a girl aged 10 to 17 with multiple sclerosis. Both conserved end residues are part of each CDR3. A D gene is named only where the DNA matches it firmly. Where a row states a size, it is once, few, many or the class of an expanded clone; other rows omit it.

j_call clone_size cdr3_length d_call v_call cdr3_nt cdr3_aa
TRBJ2-2 . 14 . TRBV7-3 TGTGCCAGCAGCTTATCTCCAGGGACCGGGGAGCTGTTTTTT CASSLSPGTGELFF
TRBJ2-3 many 14 TRBD2 TRBV29-1 TGCAGCGGCACCCATGCGGGGGGCGGGGATACGCAGTATTTT CSGTHAGGGDTQYF
TRBJ2-5 . 14 . TRBV28 TGTGCCAGCAGTTTACTGATTGAGGGAAGGGAGCAGTACTTC CASSLLIEGREQYF
TRBJ1-2 once 13 . TRBV5-1 TGCGCCAGCAGCTTGTTTGGCAGGGAGGGCTACACCTTC CASSLFGREGYTF
TRBJ1-2 . 13 . TRBV12-3/TRBV12-4 TGTGCCAGCTGCAGGGACGGCAACTATGGCTACACCTTC CASCRDGNYGYTF
TRBJ1-1 once 16 . TRBV11-1 TGTGCCAGCAGCTTAGGGCCCCCGGGGGCTGTAACTGAAGCTTTCTTT CASSLGPPGAVTEAFF
TRBJ1-1 . 17 TRBD1 TRBV7-9 TGTGCCAGCAGCTTGGAAGACCCCAGGGGGGACGGCACTGAAGCTTTCTTT CASSLEDPRGDGTEAFF
TRBJ1-2 . 13 . TRBV5-6 TGTGCCAGCAGCTTGGTGCCTAACTATGGCTACACCTTC CASSLVPNYGYTF
TRBJ2-3 once 13 TRBD2 TRBV20-1 TGCAGTGCAGGCGGGGGGCTCACAGATACGCAGTATTTT CSAGGGLTDTQYF
TRBJ1-6 few 15 . TRBV6-6 TGTGCCAGCAGAGGTGGACAGCCCCGAATTTCACCCCTCCACTTT CASRGGQPRISPLHF
TRBJ1-1 . 13 . TRBV13 TGTGCCAGCAGTATTGCCGGGGTGGCTGAAGCTTTCTTT CASSIAGVAEAFF
TRBJ1-6 . 12 . TRBV12-3/TRBV12-4 TGTGCCAGCAGGTCCTTGAATTCACCCCTCCACTTT CASRSLNSPLHF
TRBJ2-5 . 14 . TRBV27 TGTGCCAGCAGTACATGGGGGACTCAAGAGACCCAGTACTTC CASSTWGTQETQYF
TRBJ2-7 few 18 TRBD2 TRBV4-1 TGCGCCAGCAGCCAAGTAGGCACGCGGGGGAAGAGCTCCTACGAGCAGTACTTC CASSQVGTRGKSSYEQYF
TRBJ2-7 . 14 TRBD2 TRBV7-2 TGTGCCAGCAGCTTAGGACTAGCGACTTACGAGCAGTACTTC CASSLGLATYEQYF
TRBJ2-1 . 19 . TRBV4-1 TGCGCCAGCAGCCAAGGCCCGACGGTGGGGGGGCTCCTTGTCAATGAGCAGTTCTTC CASSQGPTVGGLLVNEQFF
TRBJ2-7 few 15 . TRBV6-2/TRBV6-3 TGTGCCAGCCGCCTAATGAGGAGGTCCCCCTACGAGCAGTACTTC CASRLMRRSPYEQYF
TRBJ1-4 . 14 . TRBV5-1 TGCGCCAGCAGCTTGGAAGGGCTACGGGAAAAACTGTTTTTT CASSLEGLREKLFF
TRBJ1-5 few 17 . TRBV4-1 TGCGCCAGCAGCCAGGACACCCACAGTGCGCCTAATCAGCCCCAGCATTTT CASSQDTHSAPNQPQHF
TRBJ1-1 few 15 TRBD1 TRBV4-1 TGCGCCAGCAGCCAAACAGGGGGCCAAAACACTGAAGCTTTCTTT CASSQTGGQNTEAFF
TRBJ1-5 . 14 . TRBV15 TGTGCCACCAACTACGACAGGAGCAATCAGCCCCAGCATTTT CATNYDRSNQPQHF
TRBJ1-6 few 16 . TRBV6-6 TGTGCCAGCAGTTCCCCGACAGGCCGATATAATTCACCCCTCCACTTT CASSSPTGRYNSPLHF
TRBJ2-5 . 15 . TRBV3-1 TGTGCCAGCAGCCAAGATCAAACGCGGGGTGGGACCCAGTACTTC CASSQDQTRGGTQYF
TRBJ1-2 few 15 TRBD1 TRBV28 TGTGCCAGCAGTTTATGGGGACAGGGGGACTATGGCTACACCTTC CASSLWGQGDYGYTF
TRBJ1-5 . 12 . TRBV18 TGTGCCAGCTCACCGGATGGGCAGCCCCAGCATTTT CASSPDGQPQHF
TRBJ2-4 . 14 . TRBV4-1 TGCGCCAGCAGCCAGGGGACTCGGGAGAACATTCAGTACTTC CASSQGTRENIQYF